This TCR beta chain was retrieved from a study of shared clonotypes between healthy human individuals. The wider study: The plates for each donor numbered three CD4 naive, three CD4 memory, two CD8 naive and one CD8 memory. Study findings and constraints: A reduction in generation probabilities was seen for non-shared clonotypes relative to those shared by all four donors. Naive CD4 clonotype sharing across a few donors was approximately 5%.

Repertoires were generated with immunoSEQ multiplex PCR, while TCRdb's copy carries only in-frame clones and drops some. Of roughly 330,000 clones listed, roughly 70% are singletons. V was trimmed by 1 base and J by 3 bases, leaving 11 bases between them. Germline lookup yields CDR1 SGHVS and CDR2 FQNEAQ. The CDR3 runs 15 residues. As to this clone: Its antigen is unknown.

This sequence originates from a man between 25 and 39 years old in good health. The rearrangement uses TRBV7-8 and TRBJ2-3, with D perhaps being TRBD1 or TRBD2 (5 bases each). The sequenced material came from memory CD4+ T cells sorted from blood. Regarding subset: CD45RA-negative fraction. CDR3 coding DNA: TGTGCCAGCAGCTTAGGTGGGGGAGTAACAGATACGCAGTATTTT. This sequence encodes CASSLGGGVTDTQYF.